This T cell receptor beta chain was sequenced in a study of control samples from healthy donors and cancer patients. CDR1 is LGHDT, CDR2 YNNKEL, per germline (reference sequence). V shed 1 base and J shed 9 bases, with 8 bases lying between them. There are 12 residues in the CDR3. Clones were read by immunoSEQ multiplex PCR, and TCRdb kept only the in-frame ones, dropping some. The repertoire has some 49,000 clones, about 86% of them found once; the top ten carry 2.8%. The material sequenced was PBMCs. The source is a woman aged 45-65 years with lung cancer. The gene calls are TRBV3-1 (or the pseudogene TRBV3-2) and TRBJ2-3; the D is unclear. CDR3 nucleotide sequence: TGTGCCAGCAGCCAAGTACAGCAAACGCAGTATTTT. Protein product: CASSQVQQTQYF.